Given below is one T cell receptor beta chain in context. The record originates from a study of cytomegalovirus exposure and HLA in healthy donors. Produced via immunoSEQ multiplex PCR; TCRdb's table is partial and in-frame only. Among fewer than 70,000 clones listed, approximately 96% were seen once. The study drew the donors from its approximately 110-subject validation cohort, separate from the approximately 700-subject first cohort. The CDR3 is 14 residues long. Trimming took 5 bases from V and 2 from J; bases not matched to a gene: 6. CDR1 and CDR2 from the germline V gene are SGHVS and FNYEAQ. Sample: PBMCs. This sequence was found in a man aged 18 to 30 in good health and CMV-seronegative. This chain links TRBV7-6 with TRBJ2-7, with 7 bases that match TRBD1. The chain's CDR3 is CASSPTGTPYEQYF. CDR3 bases: TGTGCCAGCAGCCCGACAGGGACCCCCTACGAGCAGTACTTC.